This entry lists 32 T cell receptor beta chains sequenced from one sample in a study of regulatory T cells in long-lasting Graves disease. Construction of TCR beta libraries relied on iRepertoire HTBI primers and on Arm-PCR targeting CDR3 regions. Using its own MiXCR run on the multiplex PCR reads, TCRdb lists one record per CDR3 protein. Of hundreds of thousands of distinct CDR3 sequences listed, more than 10% are singletons. Described time point: newly diagnosed GD, antithyroid drugs for less than 3 months. PBMCs were the source of the RNA used for TCR sequencing. These records were also assigned to another study, of T cells in Graves' hyperthyroidism and ophthalmopathy.

Sequenced material: peripheral blood mononuclear cells (PBMCs), taken at new diagnosis, from a patient treated with antithyroid drugs. The receptors derive from a woman aged 25 to 39 with Graves disease.

V usage is TRBV7-9 and J usage is TRBJ2-1, with D possibly TRBD2 on 6 matching bases. CDR1 is SEHNR, CDR2 FQNEAQ, per germline (reference sequence). The CDR3 has 16 residues. Between the trimmed V and J ends, which lost 0 bases and 3 bases, there was a span of 12 bases. CDR3 in DNA: TGTGCCAGCAGCTTAGCCTCCGGGACTCACTACAATGAGCAGTTCTTC. Translating it yields CASSLASGTHYNEQFF.

The V call is TRBV3-1, the J call TRBJ2-7; D might be TRBD1 or TRBD2, each matching 6 bases. This CDR3 has 15 residues. The germline V gene has CDR1 LGHDT and CDR2 YNNKEL (reference sequence). V shed 4 bases and J shed 2 bases, with 15 bases lying between them. The CDR3 loop reads CASSRSGGGTYEQYF. CDR3 nucleotide sequence: TGTGCCAGCAGCCGCAGTGGAGGGGGAACCTACGAGCAGTACTTC.

The chain links TRBV5-5 to TRBJ2-2, with 9 bases matching TRBD1. The CDR3 has 15 residues. Germline CDR1 is SGHKS and CDR2 is YYEKEE (reference sequence). The J segment lost 0 bases and the V segment lost 7 bases, leaving 4 bases of the junction unmatched. DNA of the CDR3: TGTGCCAGCTGGACAGGGGTCGCGAACACCGGGGAGCTGTTTTTT. Translating it yields CASWTGVANTGELFF.

V and J are TRBV2 and TRBJ2-5; D gene uncertain. Trimming shortened V by 6 bases and J by 3 bases, and 8 bases separated the two germline ends. The CDR3 spans 12 residues. CDR1 and CDR2 (germline): SNHLY, FYNNEI. In DNA form, the CDR3 reads TGTGCCAGCAGACTAAGAAAAGAGACCCAGTACTTC. It codes for CASRLRKETQYF.

This clonotype was detected a few times. The chain links TRBV24-1 to TRBJ2-1; D gene unclear. The CDR3 covers 12 residues. In germline, CDR1 is KGHDR, CDR2 SFDVKD. V lost 1 base to trimming and J lost 5 bases, with 2 bases between them. The CDR3 coding sequence is TGTGCCACCAGTGATTTTAACAATGAGCAGTTCTTC. Translation: CATSDFNNEQFF.

There are many counts of this clonotype. For the CDR3, the DNA is TGTGCCAGCAGTTACCGTACTCCGCGAGGCTACACCTTC. This translates into CASSYRTPRGYTF. The rearrangement links TRBV6-2 or TRBV6-3 to TRBJ1-2; D is ambiguous. The CDR3 runs to 13 residues. V dropped 2 bases and J dropped 8 bases, with 12 bases sitting between them. In germline, CDR1 is MNHEY, CDR2 SVGEGT.

The rearrangement links TRBV25-1 to TRBJ1-2, with D possibly matching TRBD1 (5 bases). CDR3 length: 16 residues. CDR1 is MGHDK and CDR2 is SYGVNS in the germline V gene. Trimming pared 2 bases from V and 7 bases from J, leaving 20 bases between. CDR3 sequence reads: CASSESYPGSSFGYTF. The CDR3 nucleotides are TGTGCCAGCAGTGAAAGTTATCCAGGGTCCTCCTTTGGCTACACCTTC.

At least ten counts were recorded for this clonotype. V and J are TRBV20-1 and TRBJ2-3, with a possible D match to TRBD2 (5 bases). The CDR3 is 14 amino acids. The germline CDR1 and CDR2 sequences are DFQATT and SNEGSKA (reference sequence). Trimming removed 6 bases from V and 4 bases from J, with 17 bases in between. The CDR3 spells CSAERGSGADTQYF. CDR3 DNA sequence: TGCAGTGCCGAGCGTGGCTCCGGGGCAGATACGCAGTATTTT.

This clonotype has a count of ten or more. The chain carries TRBV7-8 and TRBJ2-1; D remains ambiguous. The CDR3 runs to 14 residues. Trimming stripped 3 bases from V and 1 base from J, with 7 bases between. Germline V lookup: CDR1 SGHVS, CDR2 FQNEAQ. In DNA form, the CDR3 reads TGTGCCAGCAGCTTTAACAGATCCTACAATGAGCAGTTCTTC. It specifies CASSFNRSYNEQFF.

This clonotype has a count of ten or more. The chain combines TRBV2 with TRBJ1-2; no firm D call. This CDR3 spans 13 amino acids. Trimming took off 6 bases at V and 1 base at J, with 9 bases between the two ends. Germline V gives CDR1 SNHLY, CDR2 FYNNEI. The CDR3 nucleotides read TGTGCCAGCAGCCGATTACTTAACTATGGCTACACCTTC. Translation gives CASSRLLNYGYTF.

The genes are TRBV3-1 and TRBJ1-2; TRBD1 matches at 7 bases. The V gene's germline CDR1 is LGHDT and CDR2 YNNKEL (reference sequence). Losses at the gene ends were 1 base for V and 7 bases for J; bases not matched to a gene: 12. The CDR3 spans 16 residues. CDR3 region: CASSQAQETGWGGYTF. CDR3 nucleotides: TGTGCCAGCAGCCAAGCCCAAGAGACAGGGTGGGGTGGCTACACCTTC.

On this clonotype: The likely explanation is a read error, given a far larger clone one base away. The final CDR3 position lacks the conserved phenylalanine or tryptophan, pointing to a likely read error. This rearrangement joins TRBV7-2 to TRBJ1-1, with TRBD1 as a possible D gene (5 bases). CDR3 size: 13 residues. CDR1 is SGHTA, CDR2 FQGNSA, per germline. Trimming cost V 1 base and J 8 bases, with 11 bases left between them. This CDR3 reads CASSLDRGREAFS. The CDR3 DNA reads as TGTGCCAGCAGCTTAGATCGGGGACGGGAAGCTTTCTCT.

Ten or more counts support this clonotype. J is TRBJ2-2 and V is TRBV2; D is possibly TRBD2 (6 bases). The CDR3 extends over 16 amino acids. V was clipped by 7 bases and J by 2 bases, with 17 bases between them. Germline assignment: CDR1 SNHLY and CDR2 FYNNEI. As DNA, the CDR3 is TGTGCCAGCACCCGCCTCGGGACTTTAAACACCGGGGAGCTGTTTTTT. This sequence encodes CASTRLGTLNTGELFF.

The chain couples TRBV19 to TRBJ2-7; 8 bases line up with TRBD2. J gave up 4 bases and V 5 bases, and 10 bases lay outside the gene matches. CDR1 LNHDA and CDR2 SQIVND come from the germline V gene (reference sequence). The CDR3 covers 15 residues. CDR3 bases: TGTGCCAGTAGTCCCCCGAGCGGGAGTACGTACGAGCAGTACTTC. Its protein product is CASSPPSGSTYEQYF.

This clonotype came up a few times. The chain is built from TRBV20-1 and TRBJ2-1; D gene unclear. The V end lost 2 bases, the J end lost 5 bases, and 19 bases lay between the germline ends. Germline V gene sequence: CDR1 DFQATT, CDR2 SNEGSKA (reference sequence). The CDR3 totals 16 residues. This chain's CDR3 is CSARRRWGLLDNEQFF. As DNA, the CDR3 is TGCAGTGCTAGACGAAGGTGGGGTCTTTTGGACAATGAGCAGTTCTTC.

This clonotype was picked up a small number of times. The V call is TRBV9, the J call TRBJ2-3; 7 positions agree with TRBD2. This CDR3 contains 17 residues. Germline V gene data show CDR1 as SGDLS and CDR2 as YYNGEE. Trimming cost V 0 bases and J 2 bases; bases outside gene matches: 9. CDR3 DNA sequence: TGTGCCAGCAGCGTAGGGGCACTAGCGCGGAACACAGATACGCAGTATTTT. This translates into CASSVGALARNTDTQYF. Combining the CDR3 with reference TRBV9 and TRBJ2-3 gives the whole variable domain DSGVTQTPKHLITATGQRVTLRCSPRSGDLSVYWYQQSLDQGLQFLIQYYNGEERAKGNILERFSAQQFPDLHSELNLSSLELGDSALYFCASSVGALARNTDTQYFGPGTRLTVL.

This clonotype was detected ten times or more. V usage is TRBV7-3 and J usage is TRBJ2-5, with TRBD2 as a possible D gene (5 bases). The CDR3 is made up of 13 amino acids. V was trimmed by 4 bases and J by 5 bases, leaving 11 bases between them. The V gene's germline CDR1 is SGHTA and CDR2 FQGTGA. The CDR3: CASSSGGSETQYF. CDR3 DNA sequence: TGTGCCAGCAGCTCAGGAGGCTCTGAGACCCAGTACTTC.

This clonotype was recorded many times. V and J are TRBV28 and TRBJ2-3; 8 bases are shared with TRBD2. The V gene end was trimmed by 3 bases and the J gene end by 4 bases; junction bases not matched to a gene: 9. The CDR3 covers 16 residues. CDR1 and CDR2 (germline): MDHEN, SYDVKM. This CDR3 reads CASSLSGSWSPDTQYF. In DNA, the CDR3 is TGTGCCAGCAGTTTGAGCGGGAGCTGGTCGCCAGATACGCAGTATTTT.

This clonotype has ten or more counts. V is TRBV12-3 or TRBV12-4 and J is TRBJ1-2, with TRBD1 matching 10 bases. V was pared by 5 bases and J by 4 bases, with 1 base of the junction left unmatched. CDR3 length: 13 residues. CDR3 residues: CASSRQGAYGYTF. In DNA form, the CDR3 reads TGTGCCAGCAGTCGACAGGGGGCCTATGGCTACACCTTC.

As for this clonotype: A much larger clone differs by one base, so this may be a read error. This sequence joins TRBV19 and TRBJ2-7; D is perhaps TRBD2 (7 bases). Germline V gives CDR1 LNHDA, CDR2 SQIVND (reference sequence). The length of the CDR3 is 14 residues. The CDR3 sequence is CAGSAAGDTYEQYF. The DNA of the CDR3 is TGTGCCGGTAGTGCGGCGGGGGACACCTACGAGCAGTACTTC.

There are many counts of this clonotype. This chain joins TRBV12-3 or TRBV12-4 and TRBJ2-6; D gene uncertain. V was cut by 6 bases and J by 4 bases, with 13 bases left in between. This CDR3 comprises 15 residues. CDR3 region: CASSPRFPGANVLTF. CDR3 bases: TGTGCCAGCAGCCCACGCTTCCCCGGGGCCAACGTCCTGACTTTC.

The V and J genes are TRBV6-1 and TRBJ1-1; D uncertain. V lost 6 bases, J lost 8 bases, and 16 bases lay in between. Germline V CDR1 and CDR2: MNHNS, SASEGT. The CDR3 runs 13 residues. The CDR3 is CASRRDGRFEAFF. The CDR3 nucleotides are TGTGCCAGCAGACGAGACGGGAGATTCGAAGCTTTCTTT.

The V and J genes are TRBV6-1 and TRBJ2-5; TRBD1 or TRBD2 may be the D gene (5 bases each). The CDR3 sequence is 14 residues long. Germline values: CDR1 MNHNS, CDR2 SASEGT. V lost 8 bases to trimming and J lost 5 bases, with 18 bases between them. Written as DNA, the CDR3 is TGTGCCAGCTCTACCGGCACCTGGGGGGAGACCCAGTACTTC. Its protein product is CASSTGTWGETQYF.

In its sample, this clonotype was seen a few times. CDR3: CASSGGRADYEQYF. CDR3 DNA: TGTGCCAGTAGCGGCGGGAGGGCCGATTACGAGCAGTACTTC. The chain joins TRBV19 to TRBJ2-7; TRBD2 agrees at 9 bases. The germline CDR1 and CDR2 sequences are LNHDA and SQIVND (reference sequence). The CDR3 covers 14 residues. V was clipped by 6 bases and J by 4 bases; unmatched bases: 7.

V usage is TRBV4-1 and J usage is TRBJ2-1; 14 bases line up with TRBD2. The germline gives CDR1 MGHRA, CDR2 YSYEKL. The CDR3 totals 17 residues. Trimming at V came to 0 bases and at J to 7 bases, leaving 5 bases not matched to a gene. CDR3 sequence reads: CASSQDPTSGGGNEQFF. The CDR3 DNA reads TGCGCCAGCAGCCAAGATCCGACTAGCGGGGGGGGAAATGAGCAGTTCTTC.

This clonotype occurred many times. The CDR3 coding sequence is TGCGCCAGCAGCTTGATAGCGGGAACGTCAGAGACCCAGTACTTC. It yields the protein CASSLIAGTSETQYF. The rearrangement links TRBV5-1 to TRBJ2-5; TRBD2 aligns across 8 bases. Germline V gene lookup returns CDR1 SGHRS and CDR2 YFSETQ. The V and J ends lost 1 base and 4 bases, in that order; junction bases with no gene match: 6. The CDR3 has 15 amino acids.

This clonotype was recorded at least ten times. The chain has TRBV5-1 and TRBJ1-1; TRBD1 might be the D (6 bases). This CDR3 spans 14 amino acids. V lost 4 bases to trimming and J lost 1 base, with 11 bases between them. Germline V gene lookup returns CDR1 SGHRS and CDR2 YFSETQ. The CDR3 loop reads CASSISQGNTEAFF. In nucleotides, the CDR3 is TGCGCCAGCAGCATTTCACAGGGGAACACTGAAGCTTTCTTT.

V gene TRBV19 combines with J gene TRBJ1-2; 9 positions agree with TRBD1. The germline V gene has CDR1 LNHDA and CDR2 SQIVND (reference sequence). The length of the CDR3 is 18 residues. V dropped 5 bases and J dropped 6; count of bases not matched to a gene: 19. The CDR3, as DNA: TGTGCCAGTAGTCCGCTCTACCCCGGGACAGGGACTTCTGATGGCTACACCTTC. Protein product: CASSPLYPGTGTSDGYTF.

This clonotype was found many times. This chain uses TRBV2 with TRBJ1-5; TRBD1 might be the D (5 bases). Trimming stripped 5 bases from V and 5 bases from J, with 16 bases between. The germline V gene has CDR1 SNHLY and CDR2 FYNNEI. The CDR3 length is 15 residues. Here the CDR3 reads CASSYEGDGYQPQHF. The CDR3 coding sequence is TGTGCCAGCAGTTACGAAGGGGACGGCTATCAGCCCCAGCATTTT.

There are a few counts of this clonotype. The chain joins TRBV6-1 to TRBJ2-1; TRBD2 aligns across 11 bases. The CDR3 is 16 amino acids. V lost 5 bases to trimming and J lost 7 bases; unmatched junction nucleotides: 10. The V gene's germline CDR1 is MNHNS and CDR2 SASEGT. This CDR3 is CASSTSSGRKYNEQFF. The DNA of the CDR3 is TGTGCCAGCAGTACGTCTAGCGGGAGGAAATATAATGAGCAGTTCTTC.

The table lists this clonotype with many counts. V is TRBV7-8 and J is TRBJ1-3; no firm D call. CDR1 and CDR2 from the germline V gene are SGHVS and FQNEAQ. This CDR3 is built from 15 residues. Trimming pared 2 bases from V and 0 bases from J, leaving 8 bases between. The CDR3 nucleotides read TGTGCCAGCAGCTTATACTCGAGCTCTGGAAACACCATATATTTT. This gives the protein CASSLYSSSGNTIYF.

Note on this clonotype: This may come from a read error, since a much larger clone is one base off. The V and J genes are TRBV27 and TRBJ2-7, with 9 positions matching TRBD1. Germline V gene lookup returns CDR1 MNHEY and CDR2 SMNVEV (reference sequence). There are 15 residues in the CDR3. For the CDR3, the DNA is TGTGCCAGCAGAACTAACAGGGGGCGTATCTACGGGCAGTACTTC. Protein: CASRTNRGRIYGQYF.